These T cell receptor beta chains were read from a single sample in a study of blood T cells in healthy people across ages. TCRdb redid the calling of the 5' RACE reads with MiXCR, one entry per CDR3 protein. The table records about 640,000 distinct CDR3 sequences, 45% to 65% of them present only once. The specimen was blood. The receptors come from a man aged 60 to 75 in good health. Both conserved end residues are part of each CDR3. Part of the rows lack a size; the others show once, few, many or a class for expanded clones.

v_call clone_size cdr3_aa
TRBV7-8 NA CATEGGPRGYGYTF
TRBV5-1 NA CASSLAGTGYTF
TRBV11-2 few CASSSHSGGTYEQYF
TRBV9 NA CGGTASYEQYF
TRBV7-2 NA CASSLQGVSSYNEQFF
TRBV6-1 NA CASREAWDNYGYTF
TRBV5-1 NA CASSLVQGAPGGYTF
TRBV18 NA CASSPQQGQYEQYF
TRBV7-8 NA CASSLEVGAGELFF
TRBV12-3/TRBV12-4 once CASSLGNGVTEAFF
TRBV29-1 few CSVEEYGGRREKLFF
TRBV6-5 NA CASSSPGGSYNEQFF
TRBV5-1 NA CASSYSGGANTGELFF
TRBV20-1 NA CSARDPLGRGAQTYEQYF
TRBV5-1 NA CASSLGTSGSKNEQYF
TRBV5-1 few CASRPAGGYNEQFF
TRBV5-1 once CASSLAVAGWGTDTQYF
TRBV20-1 NA CSALKGGRNTEAFF
TRBV20-1 NA CSAPRGLAYNEQFF
TRBV6-2/TRBV6-3 NA CASSTRPRGDTQYF
TRBV4-1 once CASSQDASRDPEQFF
TRBV12-3/TRBV12-4 NA CASTPGLASLEQYF
TRBV15 few CATSKGATGEGEKLFF
TRBV20-1 NA CSGGGKDIYGYTF
TRBV24-1 NA CATSDRASGRAIITDTQYF
TRBV6-6 NA CASTYELRETQYF
TRBV5-1 NA CASSLGLQGEGYTF
TRBV6-4 NA CASSDSGRAGANVLTF
TRBV7-9 few CASSRGGGSYEQYF
TRBV15 few CATSRDPGQGVVSTDTQYF
TRBV12-3/TRBV12-4 once CASSIGLAGLSYEQYF
TRBV6-6 NA CASSYEGDSNQPQHF
TRBV4-1 NA CASSRAGRDSPLHF
TRBV11-2 once CASSERGTTRSGQYF
TRBV12-3/TRBV12-4 NA CASSLVLPGGQGAYEQYF
TRBV5-1 NA CASSLTGPISGANVLTF
TRBV20-1 NA CSATTGTANYGYTF
TRBV5-1 few CASSLEHRTLGYGYTF
TRBV7-6 NA CASSTETPGELFF
TRBV6-5 NA CASRRQGGNSPLHF
TRBV10-2 NA CASTGTTGAKNIQYF
TRBV29-1 few CSVERGGGGSDTQYF
TRBV19 NA CASSTQGTGAGEQYF
TRBV6-5 few CASSYGGPGTSGGAPETQYF
TRBV3-1 few CASSQGSGRSNQPQHF
TRBV15 few CATSGDIYNEQFF
TRBV29-1 NA CSTSGGALQETQYF
TRBV10-3 NA CAIRQGLGTDTQYF
TRBV12-3/TRBV12-4 NA CASSQGGTAGEKLFF
TRBV14 NA CASSRSLAGSNTGELFF
TRBV2 NA CASTGGENYGYTF
TRBV7-2 NA CASSRTGTSGETQYF